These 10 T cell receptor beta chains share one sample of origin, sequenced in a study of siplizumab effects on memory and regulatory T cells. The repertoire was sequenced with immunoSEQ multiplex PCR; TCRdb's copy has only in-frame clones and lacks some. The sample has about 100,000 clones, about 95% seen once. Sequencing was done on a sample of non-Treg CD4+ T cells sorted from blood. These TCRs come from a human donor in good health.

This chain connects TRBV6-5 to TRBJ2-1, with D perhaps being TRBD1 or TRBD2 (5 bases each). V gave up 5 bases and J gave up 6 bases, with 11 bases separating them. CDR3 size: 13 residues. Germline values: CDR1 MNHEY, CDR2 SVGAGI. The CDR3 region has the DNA TGTGCCAGCAGTCCCCCGGGACCCAATGAGCAGTTCTTC. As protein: CASSPPGPNEQFF.

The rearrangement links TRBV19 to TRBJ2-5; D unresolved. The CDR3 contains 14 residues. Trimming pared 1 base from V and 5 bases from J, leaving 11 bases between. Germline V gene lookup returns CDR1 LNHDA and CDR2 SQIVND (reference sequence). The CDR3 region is CASSIATNGETQYF. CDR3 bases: TGTGCCAGTAGTATAGCAACCAACGGGGAGACCCAGTACTTC.

CDR3 coding DNA: TGTGCCAGCAGTGTTTCCGGGACAGGGCCCGGGGAGCTGTTTTTT. Encoded protein: CASSVSGTGPGELFF. This sequence joins TRBV6-1 and TRBJ2-2, with TRBD1 matching over 9 bases. The CDR3 contains 15 residues. The V gene end was trimmed by 4 bases and the J gene end by 6 bases; junction bases not matched to a gene: 6. CDR1 is MNHNS and CDR2 is SASEGT in the germline V gene.

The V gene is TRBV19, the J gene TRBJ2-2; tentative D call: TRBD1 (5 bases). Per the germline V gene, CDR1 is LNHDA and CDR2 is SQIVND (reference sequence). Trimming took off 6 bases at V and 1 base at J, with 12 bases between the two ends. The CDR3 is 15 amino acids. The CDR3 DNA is TGTGCCAGTAGCTATGCCGGACAGAACACCGGGGAGCTGTTTTTT. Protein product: CASSYAGQNTGELFF.

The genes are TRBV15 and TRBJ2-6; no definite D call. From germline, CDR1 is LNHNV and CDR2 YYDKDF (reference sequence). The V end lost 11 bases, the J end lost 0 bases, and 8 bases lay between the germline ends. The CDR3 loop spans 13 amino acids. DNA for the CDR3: TGTGCCTCAAGGAGCTCTGGGGCCAACGTCCTGACTTTC. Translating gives CASRSSGANVLTF. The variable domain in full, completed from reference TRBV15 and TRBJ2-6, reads DAMVIQNPRYQVTQFGKPVTLSCSQTLNHNVMYWYQQKSSQAPKLLFHYYDKDFNNEADTPDNFQSRRPNTSFCFLDIRSPGLGDTAMYLCASRSSGANVLTFGAGSRLTVL.

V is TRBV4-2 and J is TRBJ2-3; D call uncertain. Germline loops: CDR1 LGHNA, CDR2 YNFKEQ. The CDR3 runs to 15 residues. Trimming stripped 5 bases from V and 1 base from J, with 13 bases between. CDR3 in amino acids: CASSAEEYRTDTQYF. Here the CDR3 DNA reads TGTGCCAGCAGCGCAGAAGAATACCGCACAGATACGCAGTATTTT.

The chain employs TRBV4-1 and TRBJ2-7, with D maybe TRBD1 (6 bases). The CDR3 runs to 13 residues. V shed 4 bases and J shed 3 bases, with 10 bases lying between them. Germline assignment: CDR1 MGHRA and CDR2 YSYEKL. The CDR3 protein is CASSPWGHYEQYF. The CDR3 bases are TGCGCCAGCAGCCCCTGGGGACACTACGAGCAGTACTTC.

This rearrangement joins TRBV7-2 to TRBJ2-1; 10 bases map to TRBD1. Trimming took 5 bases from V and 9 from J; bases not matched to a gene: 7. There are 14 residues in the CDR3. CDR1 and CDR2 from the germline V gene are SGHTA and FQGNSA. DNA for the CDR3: TGTGCCAGCAGCCGGGGACAGGGGTTGAGTGAGCAGTTCTTC. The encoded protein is CASSRGQGLSEQFF.

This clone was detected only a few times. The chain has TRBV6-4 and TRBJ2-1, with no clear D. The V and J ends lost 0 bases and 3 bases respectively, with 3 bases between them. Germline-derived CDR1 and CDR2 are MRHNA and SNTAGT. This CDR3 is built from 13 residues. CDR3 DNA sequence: TGTGCCAGCAGTGACTCGGACTACAATGAGCAGTTCTTC. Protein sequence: CASSDSDYNEQFF.

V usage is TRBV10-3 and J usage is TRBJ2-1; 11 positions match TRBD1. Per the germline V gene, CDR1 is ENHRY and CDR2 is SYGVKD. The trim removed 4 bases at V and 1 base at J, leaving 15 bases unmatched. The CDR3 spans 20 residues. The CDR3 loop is CAISAARTGGGVGSYNEQFF. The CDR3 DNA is TGTGCCATCAGTGCAGCTAGGACAGGGGGCGGCGTGGGTTCCTACAATGAGCAGTTCTTC.